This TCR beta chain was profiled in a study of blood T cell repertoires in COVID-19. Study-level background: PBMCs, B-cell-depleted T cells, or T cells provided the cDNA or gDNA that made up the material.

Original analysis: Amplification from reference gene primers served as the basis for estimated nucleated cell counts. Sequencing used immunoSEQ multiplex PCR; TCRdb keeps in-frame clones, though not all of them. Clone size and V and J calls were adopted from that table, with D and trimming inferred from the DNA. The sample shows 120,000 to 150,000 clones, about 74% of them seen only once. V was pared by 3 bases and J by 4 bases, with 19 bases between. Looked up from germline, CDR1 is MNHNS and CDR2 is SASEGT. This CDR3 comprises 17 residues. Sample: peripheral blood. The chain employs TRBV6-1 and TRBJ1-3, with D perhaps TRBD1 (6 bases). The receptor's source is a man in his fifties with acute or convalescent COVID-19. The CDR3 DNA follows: TGTGCCAGCAGTGACTTTCCAACAGGGATTACAGGAAACACCATATATTTT. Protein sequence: CASSDFPTGITGNTIYF.